These T cell receptor beta chains were read from a single sample in a study of vaccination effects on CD4 cells after COVID-19. Antigen specificity for these receptors is unknown. Produced via immunoSEQ multiplex PCR; TCRdb's table is partial and in-frame only. The sample lists approximately 44,000 clones, under 75% seen once, with roughly 26% in the top ten. The sample was CD4+ T cells from PBMCs cultured with HCoV-OC43 spike peptides, taken before COVID-19 vaccination. The source of these receptors is a human donor who received a COVID-19 vaccine. Both conserved end residues are part of each CDR3. A D gene is named only where the DNA matches it firmly. Clone sizes are given selectively: once, few, many, or a class where the clone is expanded.

v_gene	abundance	j_gene	d_gene	CDR3aa	CDR3nt
TRBV12-3/TRBV12-4	NA	TRBJ2-1	NA	CASSHLLEQFF	TGTGCCAGCAGCCATCTCCTTGAGCAGTTCTTC
TRBV28	few	TRBJ2-1	TRBD1	CASSLFGTGGGRQFF	TGTGCCAGCAGTTTATTCGGGACAGGGGGCGGTCGGCAGTTCTTC
TRBV7-2	NA	TRBJ2-7	NA	CASSLVLSEQYF	TGTGCCAGCAGCTTAGTCCTATCCGAGCAGTACTTC
TRBV5-4	few	TRBJ1-2	TRBD1	CASSPDRVGYGYTF	TGTGCCAGCAGCCCGGACAGGGTGGGCTATGGCTACACCTTC
TRBV30	few	TRBJ1-6	TRBD1	CAWSVRQGYSPLHF	TGTGCCTGGAGTGTACGACAGGGTTATTCACCCCTCCACTTT
TRBV6-5	few	TRBJ1-1	TRBD1	CASTQRSRGSTEAFF	TGTGCCAGCACTCAAAGGAGCAGGGGGAGCACTGAAGCTTTCTTT
TRBV5-1	once	TRBJ1-1	NA	CASSIGGDTEAFF	TGCGCCAGCAGTATTGGAGGCGACACTGAAGCTTTCTTT
TRBV11-3	NA	TRBJ2-2	TRBD1	CASSPWTGSNTGELFF	TGTGCCAGCAGCCCCTGGACAGGATCGAACACCGGGGAGCTGTTTTTT
TRBV10-3	NA	TRBJ2-1	NA	CAISARGNEQFF	TGTGCCATCAGTGCCCGGGGCAATGAGCAGTTCTTC
TRBV25-1	NA	TRBJ1-2	NA	CASSESLGSGYGYTF	TGTGCCAGCAGTGAATCCCTGGGATCTGGCTATGGCTACACCTTC
TRBV7-9	NA	TRBJ1-1	NA	CASSLGGGTEAFF	TGTGCCAGCAGCTTAGGGGGGGGCACTGAAGCTTTCTTT
TRBV12-3/TRBV12-4	NA	TRBJ1-5	NA	CASSFPSNQPQHF	TGTGCCAGCAGTTTCCCTAGCAATCAGCCCCAGCATTTT
TRBV28	NA	TRBJ2-5	TRBD2	CASSRTSGRAGTQYF	TGTGCCAGCAGCCGGACTAGCGGGAGGGCTGGGACCCAGTACTTC
TRBV30	NA	TRBJ1-1	NA	CAWSVLRSPEAFF	TGTGCCTGGAGTGTATTACGGTCACCTGAAGCTTTCTTT
TRBV5-8	NA	TRBJ1-1	NA	CASSPRVQSAFF	TGTGCCAGCAGCCCGAGGGTACAGTCTGCTTTCTTT
TRBV29-1	NA	TRBJ2-7	TRBD2	CSVDGTSGRPNEQYF	TGCAGCGTTGATGGGACTAGCGGGAGGCCCAACGAGCAGTACTTC
TRBV10-3	NA	TRBJ1-4	NA	CAISDGWGNEKLFF	TGTGCCATCAGCGACGGTTGGGGTAATGAAAAACTGTTTTTT
TRBV4-1	few	TRBJ1-4	NA	CASSQDGRTRNEKLFF	TGCGCCAGCAGCCAAGATGGGAGGACACGGAATGAAAAACTGTTTTTT
TRBV15	NA	TRBJ2-2	NA	CATRDTRLRGANTGELFF	TGTGCCACCCGAGATACTAGATTACGGGGCGCGAACACCGGGGAGCTGTTTTTT
TRBV15	NA	TRBJ1-5	NA	CATSSVPGQPQHF	TGTGCCACCAGCAGCGTCCCTGGGCAGCCCCAGCATTTT
TRBV28	few	TRBJ1-6	NA	CASSRTADNSPLHF	TGTGCCAGCAGCCGGACAGCCGATAATTCACCCCTCCACTTT
TRBV21-1	NA	TRBJ2-5	NA	CASSNRLAGTETQYF	TGTGCCAGCAGCAACCGACTAGCGGGCACAGAGACCCAGTACTTC
TRBV5-1	NA	TRBJ2-5	NA	CASSQRQPRRETQYF	TGCGCCAGCAGCCAGCGACAGCCGAGGAGGGAGACCCAGTACTTC
TRBV29-1	NA	TRBJ2-7	NA	CSVATRIKRKDEQYF	TGCAGCGTAGCGACTAGAATCAAGCGTAAGGACGAGCAGTACTTC
TRBV5-1	NA	TRBJ2-3	NA	CASSPAGARTDTQYF	TGCGCCAGCAGCCCCGCGGGGGCTCGCACAGATACGCAGTATTTT
TRBV11-2	NA	TRBJ1-3	NA	CASSLRFRGPSGNTIYF	TGTGCCAGCAGCTTACGATTCCGGGGGCCTTCTGGAAACACCATATATTTT
TRBV29-1	NA	TRBJ2-7	TRBD2	CSVDQGLAGLDEQYF	TGCAGCGTCGACCAGGGACTAGCGGGACTCGACGAGCAGTACTTC
TRBV10-1	NA	TRBJ2-5	TRBD2	CASSGAGEETQYF	TGCGCCAGCAGTGGAGCGGGAGAAGAGACCCAGTACTTC
TRBV20-1	NA	TRBJ2-3	TRBD2	CSASLAGVPDTQYF	TGCAGTGCTAGTTTAGCGGGAGTTCCAGATACGCAGTATTTT
TRBV6-5	NA	TRBJ1-2	NA	CASSYSMGGGYTF	TGTGCCAGCAGTTACTCGATGGGTGGCGGCTACACCTTC
TRBV11-3	NA	TRBJ1-6	NA	CASIPRAESSSYNSPLHF	TGTGCCAGCATCCCCAGGGCAGAATCAAGCTCCTATAATTCACCCCTCCACTTT
TRBV19	few	TRBJ1-5	NA	CASSIEDSNQPQHF	TGTGCCAGTAGTATAGAGGACAGCAATCAGCCCCAGCATTTT
TRBV5-4	NA	TRBJ2-6	TRBD2	CASSRGLAGGVPSGANVLTF	TGTGCCAGCAGCCGTGGACTAGCGGGGGGGGTCCCCTCTGGGGCCAACGTCCTGACTTTC
TRBV12-1	NA	TRBJ1-2	NA	CASRLRGPICGYTF	TGTGCCAGCAGGCTGCGGGGCCCAATATGCGGCTACACCTTC
TRBV18	NA	TRBJ2-2	TRBD1	CASSLGQGTGELFF	TGTGCCAGCTCGCTGGGACAGGGCACCGGGGAGCTGTTTTTT
TRBV29-1	NA	TRBJ1-1	NA	CSVVAIVDTEAFF	TGCAGCGTTGTCGCAATAGTGGACACTGAAGCTTTCTTT
TRBV29-1	NA	TRBJ2-5	TRBD1	CSGQQGRKTQYF	TGCAGCGGCCAACAGGGGAGAAAGACCCAGTACTTC
TRBV30	NA	TRBJ1-4	NA	CAWSRGEKLFF	TGTGCCTGGAGTAGGGGGGAAAAACTGTTTTTT
TRBV6-5	NA	TRBJ2-3	TRBD1	CASDRGITDTQYF	TGTGCCAGCGACAGGGGGATCACAGATACGCAGTATTTT
TRBV12-3/TRBV12-4	NA	TRBJ2-7	NA	CASSLVGEQYF	TGTGCCAGCAGTCTTGTGGGCGAGCAGTACTTC
TRBV5-4	NA	TRBJ2-5	NA	CASRPLGLEETQYF	TGTGCCAGCAGACCCCTTGGACTGGAAGAGACCCAGTACTTC
TRBV28	NA	TRBJ2-1	TRBD2	CASSSLAGGPNEQFF	TGTGCCAGCAGTTCACTAGCGGGAGGGCCGAATGAGCAGTTCTTC
TRBV28	NA	TRBJ2-6	TRBD1	CASSFVTGSSGANVLTF	TGTGCCAGCAGTTTCGTGACAGGGAGCTCTGGGGCCAACGTCCTGACTTTC